This TCR beta chain was retrieved from a study of blood T cells in healthy people across ages. Trimming took 6 bases from V and 4 from J; bases not matched to a gene: 3. Germline V gives CDR1 SNHLY, CDR2 FYNNEI. CDR3 length: 15 residues. Next came a second PCR, run for about 6 to 12 cycles, which used a sample-barcoded 5' primer along with a J-beta primer mix. The template-switch adaptor, which had 12 random nucleotides, put a tag on each cDNA molecule. TCRdb re-analysed the 5' RACE reads in MiXCR, keeping a single row per CDR3 protein. Of roughly 1.7 million distinct CDR3 sequences listed, around 35% are singletons.

This sequence joins TRBV2 and TRBJ2-5; TRBD2 matches 15 bases. This clonotype was sampled from a woman aged 30 to 39 in good health. Sequenced sample: blood. CDR3 coding DNA: TGTGCCAGCAGGACGGGACTAGCGGGGGGAGAGACCCAGTACTTC. Residues: CASRTGLAGGETQYF.